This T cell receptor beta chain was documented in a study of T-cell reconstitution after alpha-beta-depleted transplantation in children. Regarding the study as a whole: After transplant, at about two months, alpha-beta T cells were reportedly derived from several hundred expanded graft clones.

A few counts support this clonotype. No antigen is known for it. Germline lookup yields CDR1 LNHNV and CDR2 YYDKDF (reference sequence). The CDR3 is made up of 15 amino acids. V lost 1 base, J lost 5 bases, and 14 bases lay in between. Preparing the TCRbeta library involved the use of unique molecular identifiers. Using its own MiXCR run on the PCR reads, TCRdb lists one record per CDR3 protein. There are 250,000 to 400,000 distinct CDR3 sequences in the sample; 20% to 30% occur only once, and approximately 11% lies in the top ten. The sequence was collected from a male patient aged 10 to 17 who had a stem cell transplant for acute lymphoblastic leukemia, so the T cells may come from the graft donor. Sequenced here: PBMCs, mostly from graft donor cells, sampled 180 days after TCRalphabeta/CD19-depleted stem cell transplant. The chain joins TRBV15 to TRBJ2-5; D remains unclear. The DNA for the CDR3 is TGTGCCACCAGCAGAGTGGCCAGCCCTGGGGAGACCCAGTACTTC. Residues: CATSRVASPGETQYF.